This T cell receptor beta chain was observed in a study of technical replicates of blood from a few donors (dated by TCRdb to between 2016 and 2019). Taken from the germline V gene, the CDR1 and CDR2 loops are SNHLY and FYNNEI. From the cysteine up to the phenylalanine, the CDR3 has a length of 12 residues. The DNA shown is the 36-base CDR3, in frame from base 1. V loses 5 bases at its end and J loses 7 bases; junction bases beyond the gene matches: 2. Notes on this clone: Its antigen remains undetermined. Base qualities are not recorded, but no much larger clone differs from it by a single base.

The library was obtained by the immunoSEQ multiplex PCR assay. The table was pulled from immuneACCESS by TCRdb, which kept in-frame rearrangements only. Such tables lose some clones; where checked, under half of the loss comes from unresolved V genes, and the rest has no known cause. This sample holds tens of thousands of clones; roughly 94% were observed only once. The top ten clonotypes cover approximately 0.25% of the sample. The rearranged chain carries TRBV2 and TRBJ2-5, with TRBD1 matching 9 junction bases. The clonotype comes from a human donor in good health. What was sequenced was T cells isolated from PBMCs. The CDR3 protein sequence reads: CASSRQGGTQYF. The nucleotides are TGTGCCAGCAGTCGACAGGGGGGGACCCAGTACTTC.